One sample yielded the 13 T cell receptor beta chains listed below, sequenced in a study of shared clonotypes between healthy human individuals. Only in-frame clones appear in the TCRdb table, and some are missing; sequencing was by immunoSEQ multiplex PCR. This sample has about 1 million clones, with more than 65% found just once. Sequences were obtained from memory CD4+ T cells sorted from blood. Sample subset: CD45RA-negative fraction. These receptors all stem from a young man in good health.

V is TRBV19 and J is TRBJ2-5, with TRBD1 matching over 7 bases. The CDR3 length is 15 residues. Germline V gives CDR1 LNHDA, CDR2 SQIVND (reference sequence). Trimming removed 5 bases from V and 5 bases from J; junction bases left unmatched: 11. This CDR3 is CASSQQGTARETQYF. CDR3 bases: TGTGCCAGTAGTCAACAGGGGACAGCGCGGGAGACCCAGTACTTC.

The CDR3 reads CASTGTDYGYTF. CDR3 nucleotides: TGCGCCAGCACCGGGACGGACTATGGCTACACCTTC. The chain joins TRBV5-1 to TRBJ1-2; the D gene is possibly TRBD1 (5 bases). Germline CDR1 SGHRS, CDR2 YFSETQ. The ends were cut back, 6 bases at V and 3 bases at J, with 9 bases in the middle. The CDR3 covers 12 residues.

The J gene is TRBJ1-4, the V gene TRBV2; weak D call: TRBD1 (5 bases). V lost 7 bases and J lost 3, with 12 bases in between. Germline values: CDR1 SNHLY, CDR2 FYNNEI. The CDR3 is made up of 14 amino acids. CDR3 sequence: CASITGTANEKLFF. The CDR3 DNA follows: TGTGCCAGCATAACAGGCACAGCTAATGAAAAACTGTTTTTT. The full variable domain, completed using reference TRBV2 and TRBJ1-4, is EPEVTQTPSHQVTQMGQEVILRCVPISNHLYFYWYRQILGQKVEFLVSFYNNEISEKSEIFDDQFSVERPDGSNFTLKIRSTKLEDSAMYFCASITGTANEKLFFGSGTQLSVL.

The chain combines TRBV27 with TRBJ1-1; D ambiguous. The germline gives CDR1 MNHEY, CDR2 SMNVEV (reference sequence). CDR3 size: 12 residues. Between the trimmed V and J ends, which lost 9 bases and 0 bases, there was a span of 8 bases. The CDR3 bases are TGTGCCAGTGGACGGATGAACACTGAAGCTTTCTTT. Amino acid sequence: CASGRMNTEAFF.

The J gene is TRBJ1-1, the V gene TRBV19; D is unresolved. Between the trimmed V and J ends, which lost 3 bases and 0 bases, there was a span of 5 bases. This CDR3 region has 13 residues. Germline CDR1 reads LNHDA; CDR2 reads SQIVND (reference sequence). The CDR3 region is CASSMSLNTEAFF. The DNA of the CDR3 is TGTGCCAGTAGTATGTCCTTGAACACTGAAGCTTTCTTT.

This clone was recorded only once. This sequence joins TRBV25-1 and TRBJ2-3; TRBD1 or TRBD2 may be the D gene (6 bases each). V was pared by 1 base and J by 5 bases, with 19 bases between. The germline V gene has CDR1 MGHDK and CDR2 SYGVNS. The CDR3 extends over 17 amino acids. CDR3 protein: CASSESGGGSGGDTQYF. CDR3 DNA sequence: TGTGCCAGCAGTGAATCAGGAGGGGGGAGTGGAGGAGATACGCAGTATTTT.

This rearrangement joins TRBV5-1 to TRBJ2-3; TRBD2 matches 7 bases. This CDR3 is built from 16 residues. Germline trimming cut 4 bases from V and 2 bases from J; bases unmatched to any gene: 10. Per the germline V gene, CDR1 is SGHRS and CDR2 is YFSETQ. DNA for the CDR3: TGCGCCAGCAGCCCGGGGGTCCAGCGGGACACAGATACGCAGTATTTT. Protein product: CASSPGVQRDTDTQYF.

This clone was recorded only once. The V and J genes are TRBV5-1 and TRBJ2-7, with 7 bases matching TRBD2. Germline loops: CDR1 SGHRS, CDR2 YFSETQ. CDR3 length: 15 residues. The V and J ends lost 3 bases and 2 bases, in that order; junction bases with no gene match: 8. The DNA of the CDR3 is TGCGCCAGCAGCTCGGGTGGACTAGGGGCCTACGAGCAGTACTTC. Translation gives CASSSGGLGAYEQYF.

This chain uses TRBV21-1 with TRBJ2-1; the D call in the table, TRBD1, was not verified against the DNA. TRBV21-1 is a recognized pseudogene. There are 14 residues in the CDR3. CDR3 sequence (DNA): TGTGCCAGCAGCAAATGTCCAGGCTATCGCCCTCAGTTCTTC. Translating it yields CASSKCPGYRPQFF.

The chain uses TRBV19 and TRBJ2-7; 8 bases map to TRBD1. CDR1 LNHDA and CDR2 SQIVND come from the germline V gene (reference sequence). The CDR3 loop spans 15 amino acids. V shed 4 bases, J shed 1 base, and the junction held 6 bases outside the gene matches. The CDR3 sequence: CASSTMGQDSYEQYF. In DNA form, the CDR3 reads TGTGCCAGTAGTACGATGGGACAGGATTCCTACGAGCAGTACTTC.

In this sample, this clone turned up a few times. The chain is built from TRBV5-6 and TRBJ2-1, with a weak D call TRBD2 (6 bases). The CDR3 runs 16 residues. Trimming took 3 bases from V and 0 from J, leaving 13 bases between them. CDR1 is SGHDT, CDR2 YYEEEE, per germline. The CDR3 DNA follows: TGTGCCAGCAGCTCGACCGCGGGGAGCTCCTACAATGAGCAGTTCTTC. Translated, it gives CASSSTAGSSYNEQFF.

A remark on this clone: Different DNA sequences within this sample yield the same CDR3. The chain couples TRBV5-1 to TRBJ2-2; D uncertain. Deletions cut 0 bases from V and 5 bases from J, with 5 bases between. The CDR3 consists of 13 residues. The germline CDR1 and CDR2 sequences are SGHRS and YFSETQ. CDR3: CASSLGQTGELFF. The CDR3 region has the DNA TGCGCCAGCAGCTTGGGGCAGACCGGGGAGCTGTTTTTT.

The chain employs TRBV10-3 and TRBJ2-2; 10 nucleotides match TRBD2. V dropped 3 bases and J dropped 7; count of bases not matched to a gene: 8. Germline V lookup: CDR1 ENHRY, CDR2 SYGVKD. The CDR3 covers 16 residues. The CDR3 here is CAISERLAGEDGELFF. CDR3 nucleotide sequence: TGTGCCATCAGTGAAAGGCTAGCGGGAGAGGACGGGGAGCTGTTTTTT.